A single sample gave rise to the 18 T cell receptor beta chains below, sequenced in a study of radiation and T cells in renal cell carcinoma. This table comes from immunoSEQ multiplex PCR, and its TCRdb copy is limited to in-frame clones, with some not included. The table includes 150,000 to 200,000 clones, less than 90% detected once. Sample time point: blood 4 weeks post-SBRT, at nephrectomy. Treatment indicated: 15 Gy SBRT to primary tumor, nephrectomy 4 weeks later. The sequences come from blood, collected from a patient whose treatment included radiotherapy and nephrectomy. The receptors shown here come from a woman between 45 and 60 years old with renal cell carcinoma.

This rearrangement joins TRBV9 to TRBJ2-7, with D perhaps TRBD1 (6 bases). The germline gives CDR1 SGDLS, CDR2 YYNGEE. The CDR3 spans 14 residues. V dropped 3 bases and J dropped 0 bases, with 10 bases sitting between them. Written as DNA, the CDR3 is TGTGCCAGCAGCGCGGGACACCTCTCCTACGAGCAGTACTTC. Protein: CASSAGHLSYEQYF.

This clone has only a few counts. This chain uses TRBV7-3 with TRBJ1-5, with D unresolved. CDR1 and CDR2 (germline): SGHTA, FQGTGA. This CDR3 spans 15 amino acids. Trimming took off 6 bases at V and 2 bases at J, with 14 bases between the two ends. The CDR3 loop is CASRSGGGGNQPQHF. DNA for the CDR3: TGTGCCAGCAGGTCAGGTGGCGGTGGCAATCAGCCCCAGCATTTT.

The rearrangement joins TRBV5-1 to TRBJ1-4; 10 bases align to TRBD1. Trimming cost V 4 bases and J 5 bases; bases outside gene matches: 2. The CDR3 length is 14 residues. Germline V gene data show CDR1 as SGHRS and CDR2 as YFSETQ. CDR3 DNA: TGCGCCAGCAGCACGGGACAGGGGAATGAAAAACTGTTTTTT. Amino acids: CASSTGQGNEKLFF.

CDR3 DNA: TGTGCCAGCAGTGGGACAGCAAAGCCTGGGGCCAACGTCCTGACTTTC. It yields the protein CASSGTAKPGANVLTF. The chain has TRBV2 and TRBJ2-6, with D possibly matching TRBD1 (6 bases). The CDR3 runs to 16 residues. Germline CDR1 reads SNHLY; CDR2 reads FYNNEI. Trimming cost V 4 bases and J 2 bases, with 12 bases left between them.

The rearrangement links TRBV13 to TRBJ1-4; unclear D gene. This CDR3 spans 14 amino acids. CDR1 and CDR2 from the germline V gene are PRHDT and FYEKMQ (reference sequence). V was trimmed by 6 bases and J by 3 bases, leaving 11 bases between them. The CDR3 loop reads CASSAGPANEKLFF. The DNA of the CDR3 is TGTGCCAGCAGTGCCGGGCCCGCTAATGAAAAACTGTTTTTT.

The rearrangement joins TRBV5-1 to TRBJ2-1; weak D call: TRBD1 (5 bases). The germline V gene has CDR1 SGHRS and CDR2 YFSETQ. The CDR3 has 15 amino acids. V was pared by 0 bases and J by 3 bases, with 10 bases between. The CDR3 DNA follows: TGCGCCAGCAGCTTGGAGGTGGGGCACTACAATGAGCAGTTCTTC. It translates to CASSLEVGHYNEQFF. The variable domain in full, with the rest retrieved from reference TRBV5-1 and TRBJ2-1, is KAGVTQTPRYLIKTRGQQVTLSCSPISGHRSVSWYQQTPGQGLQFLFEYFSETQRNKGNFPGRFSGRQFSNSRSEMNVSTLELGDSALYLCASSLEVGHYNEQFFGPGTRLTVL.

The chain carries TRBV7-2 and TRBJ2-7; 7 nucleotides line up with TRBD2. Germline V CDR1 and CDR2: SGHTA, FQGNSA. With 5 bases clipped from V and 4 bases from J, the junction kept 8 bases outside the gene matches. The CDR3 length is 14 residues. The CDR3 region has the DNA TGTGCCAGCAGCCCCCGATCGGGGGGTTACGAGCAGTACTTC. Protein: CASSPRSGGYEQYF.

The chain uses TRBV6-1 and TRBJ1-2; 11 bases are shared with TRBD1. CDR3 length equals 14 residues. V lost 8 bases and J lost 4; bases outside the gene matches: 6. Germline CDR1 reads MNHNS; CDR2 reads SASEGT. This CDR3 is CASRDRGFGYGYTF. CDR3 sequence (DNA): TGTGCCAGCCGGGACAGGGGGTTTGGCTATGGCTACACCTTC.

This chain links TRBV6-5 with TRBJ2-3; 10 bases agree with TRBD2. This CDR3 is 14 amino acids long. CDR1 is MNHEY and CDR2 is SVGAGI in the germline V gene. The V gene end was trimmed by 6 bases and the J gene end by 4 bases; junction bases not matched to a gene: 4. The CDR3 reads CASRTGLAADTQYF. DNA of the CDR3: TGTGCCAGCAGGACCGGACTAGCGGCAGATACGCAGTATTTT.

V and J are TRBV19 and TRBJ2-5, with D unclear. Trimming cost V 3 bases and J 2 bases, with 19 bases left between them. The CDR3 has 17 residues. Germline CDR1 and CDR2: LNHDA and SQIVND (reference sequence). This CDR3 is CASSMNAGYAIQETQYF. DNA for the CDR3: TGTGCCAGTAGTATGAATGCCGGGTACGCTATTCAAGAGACCCAGTACTTC.

DNA of the CDR3: TGTGCCAGCAGCTCAGGCGGGGGGGTAGAGACCCAGTACTTC. Its translation: CASSSGGGVETQYF. The V call is TRBV9, the J call TRBJ2-5, with 9 bases fitting TRBD2. The germline gives CDR1 SGDLS, CDR2 YYNGEE. This CDR3 is 14 amino acids long. V shed 4 bases and J 4 bases; nucleotides not matched to a gene: 5.

J is TRBJ1-4 and V is TRBV7-3, with D perhaps TRBD1 (5 bases). CDR1 is SGHTA, CDR2 FQGTGA, per germline. The CDR3 is 14 amino acids. Trimming removed 4 bases from V and 8 bases from J, with 14 bases in between. The CDR3 region is CASSWRGAEEKLFF. CDR3 in DNA: TGTGCCAGCAGCTGGAGGGGTGCGGAAGAAAAACTGTTTTTT.

The gene calls are TRBV6-5 and TRBJ1-1; 9 nucleotides line up with TRBD1. There are 14 residues in the CDR3. Germline-derived CDR1 and CDR2 are MNHEY and SVGAGI. Trimming cost V 6 bases and J 1 base; bases outside gene matches: 3. CDR3 in amino acids: CASRTGGWNTEAFF. Written as DNA, the CDR3 is TGTGCCAGCAGAACAGGGGGCTGGAACACTGAAGCTTTCTTT.

The V call is TRBV2, the J call TRBJ2-7, with 9 bases identical to TRBD1. J was trimmed by 2 bases and V by 5 bases; bases with no gene match: 7. The germline V gene has CDR1 SNHLY and CDR2 FYNNEI. The CDR3 is 15 amino acids. CDR3 in DNA: TGTGCCAGCAGTTTGGACAGGGGAGGAACCTACGAGCAGTACTTC. Its translation is CASSLDRGGTYEQYF.

This chain joins TRBV7-2 and TRBJ2-7; 9 bases are shared with TRBD1. The CDR3 extends over 16 amino acids. CDR1 is SGHTA and CDR2 is FQGNSA in the germline V gene. Trimming removed 5 bases from V and 5 bases from J; junction bases left unmatched: 13. The CDR3 DNA reads as TGTGCCAGCAGCCCGCAGGGACAGGGAAGTGGCAACGAGCAGTACTTC. Translating gives CASSPQGQGSGNEQYF.

This chain uses TRBV9 with TRBJ2-2; D is unresolved. This CDR3 contains 16 residues. Deletions cut 3 bases from V and 0 bases from J, with 12 bases between. The V gene's germline CDR1 is SGDLS and CDR2 YYNGEE. Written as DNA, the CDR3 is TGTGCCAGCAGCGGAAGACTTATTACGAACACCGGGGAGCTGTTTTTT. Translated: CASSGRLITNTGELFF.

Comments on this clone: Other DNA sequences within the sample encode an identical CDR3. The rearrangement uses TRBV7-9 and TRBJ2-3, with 10 bases matching TRBD1. CDR1 and CDR2 from the germline V gene are SEHNR and FQNEAQ (reference sequence). With V trimmed by 4 bases and J by 3 bases, 4 bases remained unmatched. CDR3 length: 15 residues. The CDR3 region is CASSSDRGRTDTQYF. CDR3 sequence (DNA): TGTGCCAGCAGCTCCGACAGGGGGCGGACAGATACGCAGTATTTT.

The chain links TRBV7-2 to TRBJ2-1; 12 bases match TRBD2. After removal of 6 bases from V and 8 bases from J, the junction contained 11 bases not matched to a gene. The germline V gene has CDR1 SGHTA and CDR2 FQGNSA. CDR3 length equals 16 residues. The CDR3 region has the DNA TGTGCCAGCAGGTACGCTAGCGGGGGGGCATACGATGAGCAGTTCTTC. Encoded protein: CASRYASGGAYDEQFF.